This T cell receptor (beta chain) comes out of a study of shared clonotypes between healthy human individuals. About the study: CD4 naive cells filled three plates per donor, CD4 memory three, CD8 naive two and CD8 memory one. Study results and limitations: Clonotypes that were shared across a handful of donors made up 4.5% to 5% of naive CD4 clonotypes. Rarefaction demonstrated incomplete sorted-subset sequencing despite large depth.

Points on this clone: Its antigen is not known.

Naive CD8 isolation took CD45RO-negative cells positively selected for CCR7 and excluded terminally differentiated effector memory CD45RA+ cells. The assay used deep level. The table came from immunoSEQ multiplex PCR; TCRdb's copy has only in-frame clones and leaves some out. The sample holds 2 million or so clones, about 95% seen once. The CDR3 has 16 residues. V was cut by 1 base and J by 0 bases, with 13 bases left in between. CDR1 and CDR2 from the germline V gene are SGHTA and FQGNSA. The sequence was obtained from a man younger than 35 in good health. Sequencing was done on a sample of naive CD8+ T cells sorted from blood. The genes are TRBV7-2 and TRBJ2-7; unclear D gene. For the CDR3, the DNA is TGTGCCAGCAGCTTAGACTCCGAAGAGTTCTCCTACGAGCAGTACTTC. It specifies CASSLDSEEFSYEQYF.